This T cell receptor beta chain came from a study of blood T cell repertoires in COVID-19. Profiled with immunoSEQ multiplex PCR; TCRdb holds only in-frame clones, not every one. Here the sample spans 150,000 or so clones, about 85% being singletons. From germline, CDR1 is SGDLS and CDR2 YYNGEE. Trimming stripped 0 bases from V and 1 base from J, with 6 bases between. The CDR3 loop spans 14 amino acids. The gene calls are TRBV9 and TRBJ2-3, with D hard to call. Sequencing was performed on peripheral blood. The clonotype originates from a human donor in a cohort sampled during active COVID-19. This CDR3 reads CASSVGSGTDTQYF. The CDR3 DNA sequence: TGTGCCAGCAGCGTAGGTTCCGGCACAGATACGCAGTATTTT.